This T cell receptor (beta chain) originates from a study of vaccination effects on CD4 cells after COVID-19. Looking at the study overall: Each person got two doses of an mRNA SARS-CoV-2 vaccine, BNT162b2 or mRNA-1273.

About this clone itself: The antigen remains undetermined.

TCRdb's table, derived via immunoSEQ multiplex PCR, lists solely in-frame clones and lacks some. Here the sample spans approximately 28,000 clones, more than 75% being singletons. Germline assignment: CDR1 SGDLS and CDR2 YYNGEE. This CDR3 region has 15 residues. Trimming at V came to 2 bases and at J to 4 bases, leaving 6 bases not matched to a gene. ViraFEST expansion of antigen-specific CD4+ T cells with viral peptide pools preceded sequencing. Culturing for roughly 10 days preceded CD4+ T cell isolation. The person had PCR-confirmed SARS-CoV-2 infection between March and December 2020. Each well held some 2 million PBMC cultured with about 9.9 ug/ml peptides and around 11 IU/ml IL-2.

This clonotype originated in a human donor who had a prior SARS-CoV-2 infection. The V and J genes are TRBV9 and TRBJ2-5; TRBD2 aligns across 9 bases. Sequenced material: CD4+ T cells from PBMCs cultured with HCoV-NL63 spike peptides, taken before COVID-19 vaccination. The CDR3 here is CASSVSGGRGETQYF. CDR3 coding DNA: TGTGCCAGCAGCGTCTCTGGCGGGAGGGGAGAGACCCAGTACTTC.